Following are 20 T cell receptor beta chains from one sample sequenced in a study of blood T cell repertoires in COVID-19. Measured with immunoSEQ multiplex PCR; TCRdb has only the in-frame clones, and not every one. The table records 70,000 to 100,000 clones, approximately 86% of them present only once. Sequencing was carried out using peripheral blood. All receptors come from a man at least 80 years old with active or convalescent COVID-19.

The table lists this clone with a count of one. V is TRBV15 and J is TRBJ2-5; 11 bases map to TRBD2. The CDR3 loop spans 14 amino acids. The trim removed 3 bases at V and 10 bases at J, leaving 7 bases unmatched. In germline, CDR1 is LNHNV, CDR2 YYDKDF (reference sequence). CDR3 residues: CATSRTSGAMSQYF. The CDR3 coding sequence is TGTGCCACCAGCAGGACTAGCGGGGCCATGAGCCAGTACTTC.

The chain uses TRBV7-8 and TRBJ2-3; the match to TRBD2 covers 9 bases. The CDR3 has 16 amino acids. The V segment lost 2 bases and the J segment 4 bases; nucleotides outside the gene matches: 7. The germline V gene encodes CDR1 SGHVS and CDR2 FQNEAQ. The CDR3: CASSLLSGRSADTQYF. The CDR3 DNA sequence: TGTGCCAGCAGCTTACTTAGCGGGAGAAGCGCAGATACGCAGTATTTT.

This clone was counted a single time. In DNA form, the CDR3 reads TGTGCCAGCAGCACCCCGTCGAGGTACAATGAGCAGTTCTTC. It translates to CASSTPSRYNEQFF. The chain uses TRBV7-2 and TRBJ2-1; D gene uncertain. Trimming cost V 5 bases and J 4 bases, with 12 bases left between them. The germline V gene has CDR1 SGHTA and CDR2 FQGNSA. CDR3 length equals 14 residues.

The rearrangement joins TRBV7-8 to TRBJ2-7; tentatively, D is TRBD2 (6 bases). V was clipped by 5 bases and J by 0 bases, with 11 bases between them. This CDR3 is 14 amino acids long. Germline V gene lookup returns CDR1 SGHVS and CDR2 FQNEAQ. CDR3 residues: CASSPGLPSYEQYF. CDR3 nucleotides: TGTGCCAGCAGCCCGGGACTCCCCTCCTACGAGCAGTACTTC.

The CDR3 region is CASTRPDSGNTIYF. The DNA for the CDR3 is TGTGCCAGTACTAGACCGGACTCTGGAAACACCATATATTTT. V and J are TRBV19 and TRBJ1-3; D remains ambiguous. There are 14 residues in the CDR3. The germline V gene encodes CDR1 LNHDA and CDR2 SQIVND (reference sequence). Deletions cut 7 bases from V and 0 bases from J, with 10 bases between.

V gene TRBV5-4 combines with J gene TRBJ1-1; 7 bases are shared with TRBD1. Germline V CDR1 and CDR2: SGHNT, YYREEE (reference sequence). The CDR3 has 11 amino acids. Trimming cost V 2 bases and J 11 bases; bases outside gene matches: 3. The CDR3 sequence: CASSLQGRAFF. CDR3 DNA: TGTGCCAGCAGCTTACAGGGGAGGGCTTTCTTT.

The V gene is TRBV7-9, the J gene TRBJ2-3; 10 bases map to TRBD1. The CDR3 consists of 15 residues. Per germline, CDR1 SEHNR and CDR2 FQNEAQ (reference sequence). With 5 bases clipped from V and 3 bases from J, the junction kept 5 bases outside the gene matches. The CDR3 sequence is CASSKGQGRTDTQYF. Here the CDR3 DNA reads TGTGCCAGCAGCAAGGGACAGGGGAGGACAGATACGCAGTATTTT.

The V call is TRBV2, the J call TRBJ1-2, with 11 positions matching TRBD1. V was clipped by 1 base and J by 5 bases; unmatched bases: 9. CDR3 length: 17 amino acids. CDR1 is SNHLY and CDR2 is FYNNEI in the germline V gene. CDR3 bases: TGTGCCAGCAGTGAAGTATTAGTTGGGACAGGGGGGTATGGCTACACCTTC. This translates into CASSEVLVGTGGYGYTF.

This clone was seen a handful of times. J is TRBJ2-2 and V is TRBV4-1, with TRBD1 matching 7 bases. V shed 7 bases, J shed 4 bases, and the junction held 9 bases outside the gene matches. The germline V gene encodes CDR1 MGHRA and CDR2 YSYEKL. The CDR3 length is 15 residues. CDR3 sequence (DNA): TGCGCCAGCACACAAGACAGGGCGATCACCGGGGAGCTGTTTTTT. Residues: CASTQDRAITGELFF.

This clone was counted a single time. The chain links TRBV4-1 to TRBJ2-1, with 7 bases aligning to TRBD1. This CDR3 contains 15 residues. CDR1 and CDR2 from the germline V gene are MGHRA and YSYEKL. The ends lost 1 base at V and 0 bases at J; junction bases unmatched: 0. The CDR3 DNA is TGCGCCAGCAGCCAAGGACAGGGCTCCTACAATGAGCAGTTCTTC. Translation gives CASSQGQGSYNEQFF.

This clone was counted a few times. The chain joins TRBV19 to TRBJ1-3; D unclear. V was trimmed by 9 bases and J by 0 bases, leaving 9 bases between them. The CDR3 runs 13 residues. The germline gives CDR1 LNHDA, CDR2 SQIVND (reference sequence). The CDR3: CASRQGSGNTIYF. The CDR3 DNA follows: TGTGCCAGCAGACAAGGCTCTGGAAACACCATATATTTT.

J is TRBJ2-3 and V is TRBV6-6; weak D call: TRBD1 (5 bases). The V and J ends lost 0 bases and 0 bases respectively, with 7 bases between them. The CDR3 runs 15 residues. Germline assignment: CDR1 MNHNY and CDR2 SVGAGI (reference sequence). The CDR3 loop is CASSYSAGSTDTQYF. The CDR3 coding sequence is TGTGCCAGCAGTTACTCGGCAGGGAGCACAGATACGCAGTATTTT.

The chain uses TRBV5-6 and TRBJ1-5, with D unclear. Trimming took off 2 bases at V and 5 bases at J, with 8 bases between the two ends. Germline V CDR1 and CDR2: SGHDT, YYEEEE. The CDR3 sequence is 13 residues long. CDR3 sequence (DNA): TGTGCCAGCAGCTTCGGGGAGCATCAGCCCCAGCATTTT. Translation: CASSFGEHQPQHF.

The V gene is TRBV28, the J gene TRBJ1-6, with D unresolved. Germline V gives CDR1 MDHEN, CDR2 SYDVKM. Trimming took off 6 bases at V and 8 bases at J, with 14 bases between the two ends. The CDR3 has 14 amino acids. The CDR3 loop reads CASRVPGMDSPLHF. For the CDR3, the DNA is TGTGCCAGCAGGGTCCCCGGGATGGATTCACCCCTCCACTTT.

The genes are TRBV7-8 and TRBJ1-3; TRBD1 might be the D (6 bases). This CDR3 spans 17 amino acids. Per germline, CDR1 SGHVS and CDR2 FQNEAQ. The V end was cut by 1 base, the J end by 0 bases, with 13 bases between. The CDR3 DNA reads as TGTGCCAGCAGCTTAGTACAGGGCTTTAGCTCTGGAAACACCATATATTTT. As protein: CASSLVQGFSSGNTIYF.

V gene TRBV5-1 combines with J gene TRBJ2-1; 7 positions agree with TRBD1. The trim removed 1 base at V and 0 bases at J, leaving 10 bases unmatched. Germline V gene data show CDR1 as SGHRS and CDR2 as YFSETQ. The CDR3 consists of 18 residues. The CDR3 sequence is CASSLLQGNQGSYNEQFF. CDR3 sequence (DNA): TGCGCCAGCAGCTTGTTACAGGGGAACCAGGGCTCCTACAATGAGCAGTTCTTC. Together with reference TRBV5-1 and TRBJ2-1, the CDR3 gives the full variable domain: KAGVTQTPRYLIKTRGQQVTLSCSPISGHRSVSWYQQTPGQGLQFLFEYFSETQRNKGNFPGRFSGRQFSNSRSEMNVSTLELGDSALYLCASSLLQGNQGSYNEQFFGPGTRLTVL.

The genes are TRBV3-1 (or the pseudogene TRBV3-2) and TRBJ1-2; no clear D gene. The germline V and J ends were trimmed by 4 bases and 6 bases, with 9 bases remaining between them. Germline assignment: CDR1 LGHDT and CDR2 YNNKEL (reference sequence). The CDR3 sequence is 12 residues long. CDR3 sequence: CASSLAGNGYTF. As DNA, the CDR3 is TGTGCCAGCAGCCTAGCCGGGAATGGCTACACCTTC.

The V call is TRBV28, the J call TRBJ2-2; possible D gene TRBD1, 6 bases. CDR3 length: 13 amino acids. Trimming took off 8 bases at V and 2 bases at J, with 9 bases between the two ends. Germline values: CDR1 MDHEN, CDR2 SYDVKM. As DNA, the CDR3 is TGTGCCAGCGGGGACACAAACACCGGGGAGCTGTTTTTT. Amino acids: CASGDTNTGELFF.

The chain uses TRBV5-1 and TRBJ2-3, with TRBD2 matching 12 bases. Germline V gene data show CDR1 as SGHRS and CDR2 as YFSETQ. The CDR3 is made up of 16 amino acids. V dropped 4 bases and J dropped 5; count of bases not matched to a gene: 8. The CDR3 DNA reads TGCGCCAGCAGCCCCCTCTCTAGCGGGAGGGTAGATACGCAGTATTTT. Translated: CASSPLSSGRVDTQYF.

This chain connects TRBV19 to TRBJ1-1; 11 bases fit TRBD1. Unmatched junction bases numbered 6, after V lost 1 base and J lost 11 bases. The CDR3 has 14 residues. The germline CDR1 and CDR2 sequences are LNHDA and SQIVND (reference sequence). In nucleotides, the CDR3 is TGTGCCAGTAGTATAGCAGGACAGGGGGCGCCCGCTTTCTTT. Its translation is CASSIAGQGAPAFF.